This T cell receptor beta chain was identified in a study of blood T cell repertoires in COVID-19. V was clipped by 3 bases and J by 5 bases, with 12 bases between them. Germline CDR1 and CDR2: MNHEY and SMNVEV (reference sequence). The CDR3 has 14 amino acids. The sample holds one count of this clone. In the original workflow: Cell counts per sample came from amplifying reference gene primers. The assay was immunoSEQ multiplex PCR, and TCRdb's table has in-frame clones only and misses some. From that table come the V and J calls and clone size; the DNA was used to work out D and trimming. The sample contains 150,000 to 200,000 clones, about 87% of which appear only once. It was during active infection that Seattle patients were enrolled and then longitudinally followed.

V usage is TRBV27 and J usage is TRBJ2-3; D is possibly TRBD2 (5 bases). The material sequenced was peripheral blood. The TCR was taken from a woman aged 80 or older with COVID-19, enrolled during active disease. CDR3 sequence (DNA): TGTGCCAGCAGTTTCGGGAAGGGCATAGATACGCAGTATTTT. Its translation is CASSFGKGIDTQYF.